This T cell receptor beta chain is from a study of T cell responses to AZD1222 COVID-19 vaccine. The repertoire was sequenced with immunoSEQ multiplex PCR; TCRdb's copy has only in-frame clones and lacks some. The sample includes around 150,000 clones, roughly 92% of them seen just once. Losses at the gene ends were 8 bases for V and 2 bases for J; bases not matched to a gene: 5. CDR3 size: 13 residues. In germline, CDR1 is SNHLY, CDR2 FYNNEI. The sample here was peripheral blood, taken on day 0 of AZD1222 vaccination. The sequence was obtained from an adult in good health. The chain links TRBV2 to TRBJ1-1; 7 bases fit TRBD1. CDR3 nucleotides: TGTGCCAGCGGGGGACAGTCTAACACTGAAGCTTTCTTT. It translates to CASGGQSNTEAFF.